These 13 T cell receptor beta chains were all obtained from the same sample, sequenced in a study of cytomegalovirus exposure and HLA in healthy donors. Primers for the PCR totalled 60 Vbeta and 13 Jbeta. The table came from immunoSEQ multiplex PCR; TCRdb's copy has only in-frame clones and leaves some out. The top ten hold nearly 3% of the sample, which has roughly 200,000 clones, over 75% seen once. The sample consisted of PBMCs. The receptors were gathered from a woman in her 30s in good health and CMV-seronegative.

The V gene is TRBV15, the J gene TRBJ1-2; perhaps TRBD1 as D (5 bases). Between the trimmed V and J ends, which lost 0 bases and 4 bases, there was a span of 21 bases. CDR3 length equals 18 residues. Germline values: CDR1 LNHNV, CDR2 YYDKDF (reference sequence). Here the CDR3 DNA reads TGTGCCACCAGCAGAGATTCAACAGGAGAACTGTTGCTCTATGGCTACACCTTC. Translating it yields CATSRDSTGELLLYGYTF.

This clone was observed a single time. V is TRBV2 and J is TRBJ2-7; the match to TRBD1 covers 10 bases. The V segment lost 4 bases and the J segment 4 bases; nucleotides outside the gene matches: 4. This CDR3 has 14 residues. From germline, CDR1 is SNHLY and CDR2 FYNNEI. CDR3 coding DNA: TGTGCCAGCAGTGCGACAGGGGGCGGGTACGAGCAGTACTTC. This gives the protein CASSATGGGYEQYF.

As for this clone: The junction shows a germline mismatch at one end, possibly a read error. The chain employs TRBV27 and TRBJ1-2; D not resolved. The CDR3 is made up of 14 amino acids. Germline CDR1 MNHEY, CDR2 SMNVEV (reference sequence). The CDR3 nucleotides are TGTGCCAGCAGTTTTGGCAGGACTAACTATGGCTACCCCTTC. Its protein product is CASSFGRTNYGYPF.

The chain combines TRBV4-1 with TRBJ2-7, with 10 bases identical to TRBD2. CDR1 is MGHRA and CDR2 is YSYEKL in the germline V gene. The CDR3 runs to 16 residues. J lost 6 bases, V lost 1 base, and 9 bases had no gene match. CDR3 loop: CASSQVPLAGVREQYF. The CDR3 DNA reads as TGCGCCAGCAGCCAAGTTCCCCTAGCGGGGGTGCGCGAGCAGTACTTC.

In its sample, this clone was seen once. The rearrangement uses TRBV6-6 and TRBJ2-7; 9 bases map to TRBD1. The length of the CDR3 is 15 residues. Per the germline V gene, CDR1 is MNHNY and CDR2 is SVGAGI (reference sequence). Germline trimming cut 2 bases from V and 1 base from J; bases unmatched to any gene: 3. This chain's CDR3 is CASSYSGTGSYEQYF. The DNA for the CDR3 is TGTGCCAGCAGTTACAGCGGGACAGGGTCCTACGAGCAGTACTTC.

The rearrangement links TRBV14 to TRBJ2-2; the match to TRBD1 covers 7 bases. The CDR3 totals 19 residues. Germline V gives CDR1 SGHDN, CDR2 FVKESK. V was clipped by 4 bases and J by 4 bases; unmatched bases: 18. In nucleotides, the CDR3 is TGTGCCAGCAGCCCATTACTGGGACAGCGGTGGGGGCCCACCGGGGAGCTGTTTTTT. It codes for CASSPLLGQRWGPTGELFF. Full variable domain (outside the CDR3, taken from reference TRBV14 and TRBJ2-2): EAGVTQFPSHSVIEKGQTVTLRCDPISGHDNLYWYRRVMGKEIKFLLHFVKESKQDESGMPNNRFLAERTGGTYSTLKVQPAELEDSGVYFCASSPLLGQRWGPTGELFFGEGSRLTVL.

The chain is built from TRBV4-1 and TRBJ2-6; D is uncertain. V dropped 1 base and J dropped 5 bases, with 9 bases sitting between them. The CDR3 is 15 residues long. Germline lookup yields CDR1 MGHRA and CDR2 YSYEKL. The CDR3 region is CASSQVAPWANVLTF. CDR3 bases: TGCGCCAGCAGCCAAGTAGCCCCCTGGGCCAACGTCCTGACTTTC.

Notes on this clone: Sequence at one end of the junction differs from germline and may be a read error. The chain recombines TRBV7-9 with TRBJ2-2; TRBD2 matches 7 bases. This CDR3 has 15 residues. Germline values: CDR1 SEHNR, CDR2 FQNEAQ (reference sequence). CDR3 coding DNA: TGTTCCAGCAGCTATGCGGGGGTCTACACCGGGGAGCTGTTTTTT. This encodes CSSSYAGVYTGELFF.

This sequence joins TRBV19 and TRBJ1-5; D possibly corresponds to TRBD1 (6 bases). Germline CDR1 reads LNHDA; CDR2 reads SQIVND (reference sequence). V lost 7 bases, J lost 4 bases, and 14 bases lay in between. This CDR3 has 14 amino acids. The CDR3 sequence is CASTPQGGNQPQHF. The CDR3, as DNA: TGTGCCAGTACTCCACAGGGTGGGAATCAGCCCCAGCATTTT.

V and J are TRBV12-2 and TRBJ1-6; TRBD1 is taken as the D call from the table, unchecked against the DNA. TRBV12-2 is a listed pseudogene. The CDR3 contains 17 residues. CDR3 sequence (DNA): TGTGCAAGTCGCTTCTTGGACAGGGGCGAAACAAATTCACCCCTCCACTTT. Translation: CASRFLDRGETNSPLHF.

V usage is TRBV19 and J usage is TRBJ2-7; 8 nucleotides match TRBD1. The CDR3 totals 15 residues. V lost 5 bases, J lost 3 bases, and 9 bases stayed unmatched. Germline V gene lookup returns CDR1 LNHDA and CDR2 SQIVND (reference sequence). The CDR3 DNA sequence: TGTGCCAGTAGTGCCTTCCAGGGGGCGGGCTACGAGCAGTACTTC. As protein: CASSAFQGAGYEQYF.

The chain combines TRBV2 with TRBJ2-1; D not resolved. Trimming pared 7 bases from V and 2 bases from J, leaving 12 bases between. Germline assignment: CDR1 SNHLY and CDR2 FYNNEI. The CDR3 totals 14 residues. CDR3 residues: CASTIADAYNEQFF. The CDR3 bases are TGTGCCAGCACTATAGCTGATGCCTACAATGAGCAGTTCTTC.

The chain has TRBV10-3 and TRBJ1-5, with D perhaps matching TRBD1 (5 bases). Germline V CDR1 and CDR2: ENHRY, SYGVKD. This CDR3 comprises 13 residues. V lost 3 bases to trimming and J lost 5 bases, with 8 bases between them. In DNA, the CDR3 is TGTGCCATCAGTGACAGGGTTTATCAGCCCCAGCATTTT. Protein product: CAISDRVYQPQHF.